Shown below are 23 T cell receptor beta chains from a single sample sequenced in a study of T cells in Graves' hyperthyroidism and ophthalmopathy. It was RNA transcripts that yielded the amplified TCR beta CDR3 regions. During a first-round RT-PCR of the TCR CDR3, the HTBI primer set was used. TCRdb re-analysed the multiplex PCR reads in MiXCR, keeping a single row per CDR3 protein. This table has a few hundred thousand distinct CDR3 sequences, less than 25% appearing once. Sequenced sample: blood. These receptors all come from a man aged 18-30 years with Graves' hyperthyroidism.

This clonotype was seen many times. The gene calls are TRBV6-5 and TRBJ1-1; the match to TRBD1 covers 7 bases. Looked up from germline, CDR1 is MNHEY and CDR2 is SVGAGI. This CDR3 contains 15 residues. V was clipped by 0 bases and J by 0 bases; unmatched bases: 1. The CDR3 nucleotides read TGTGCCAGCAGTTACTCGGGGACAGTGAACACTGAAGCTTTCTTT. The encoded protein is CASSYSGTVNTEAFF.

This clonotype appeared many times. The chain employs TRBV5-5 and TRBJ2-5; possible D gene TRBD2, 5 bases. There are 14 residues in the CDR3. Germline loops: CDR1 SGHKS, CDR2 YYEKEE (reference sequence). Trimming stripped 0 bases from V and 5 bases from J, with 11 bases between. CDR3 sequence: CASSLEDFWETQYF. CDR3 DNA: TGTGCCAGCAGCTTGGAGGACTTTTGGGAGACCCAGTACTTC.

Many counts were recorded for this clonotype. V is TRBV19 and J is TRBJ1-5, with 7 positions matching TRBD1. Trimming took 7 bases from V and 5 from J; bases not matched to a gene: 5. The CDR3 extends over 13 amino acids. Per germline, CDR1 LNHDA and CDR2 SQIVND (reference sequence). The CDR3 DNA is TGTGCCAGTACCTTACAGGGGCATCAGCCCCAGCATTTT. It is translated as CASTLQGHQPQHF.

This clonotype has at least ten counts. V and J are TRBV5-5 and TRBJ2-5; D may be TRBD2 (6 bases). Germline CDR1 is SGHKS and CDR2 is YYEKEE (reference sequence). Trimming removed 6 bases from V and 3 bases from J, with 12 bases in between. The CDR3 length is 13 residues. In DNA form, the CDR3 reads TGTGCCAGCACCCTTACGGGGGAAGAGACCCAGTACTTC. Encoded protein: CASTLTGEETQYF.

This clonotype was detected only a few times. The rearrangement joins TRBV20-1 to TRBJ2-5; 8 bases line up with TRBD2. V was clipped by 1 base and J by 0 bases; unmatched bases: 10. The CDR3 is 17 amino acids. CDR1 is DFQATT, CDR2 SNEGSKA, per germline (reference sequence). The CDR3 is CSARVRGLAGYQETQYF. The DNA of the CDR3 is TGCAGTGCTAGAGTTCGGGGTCTAGCGGGCTACCAAGAGACCCAGTACTTC.

In its sample, this clonotype was seen a few times. This rearrangement joins TRBV5-1 to TRBJ2-5; TRBD2 matches at 10 bases. This CDR3 has 15 amino acids. The V gene's germline CDR1 is SGHRS and CDR2 YFSETQ. V shed 4 bases, J shed 7 bases, and the junction held 10 bases outside the gene matches. The CDR3 reads CASSLGLANKGTQYF. The CDR3 DNA is TGCGCCAGCAGCCTGGGACTAGCGAATAAAGGGACCCAGTACTTC.

The rearrangement joins TRBV6-1 to TRBJ1-1, with D possibly TRBD1 on 5 matching bases. The CDR3 consists of 12 residues. CDR1 MNHNS and CDR2 SASEGT come from the germline V gene. V gave up 8 bases and J gave up 0 bases, with 7 bases separating them. The CDR3 nucleotides read TGTGCCAGCGGGGCCGTGAACACTGAAGCTTTCTTT. Amino acids: CASGAVNTEAFF.

The chain is built from TRBV29-1 and TRBJ1-1; no definite D call. Germline CDR1 is SQVTM and CDR2 is ANQGSEA. Trimming took off 4 bases at V and 5 bases at J, with 5 bases between the two ends. The CDR3 is 10 residues long. CDR3 nucleotide sequence: TGCAGCGTTGGTTTGACTGAAGCTTTCTTT. Its protein is CSVGLTEAFF.

V and J are TRBV29-1 and TRBJ1-2; D is unclear. The CDR3 is made up of 10 amino acids. The germline V and J ends were trimmed by 8 bases and 5 bases, with 9 bases remaining between them. The germline V gene encodes CDR1 SQVTM and CDR2 ANQGSEA. For the CDR3, the DNA is TGCAGCACCCTATCTTATGGCTACACCTTC. Translating it yields CSTLSYGYTF. Based on the CDR3 plus reference TRBV29-1 and TRBJ1-2, the full variable domain is SAVISQKPSRDICQRGTSLTIQCQVDSQVTMMFWYRQQPGQSLTLIATANQGSEATYESGFVIDKFPISRPNLTFSTLTVSNMSPEDSSIYLCSTLSYGYTFGSGTRLTVV.

This clonotype was recorded at least ten times. The chain couples TRBV13 to TRBJ1-2; D possibly corresponds to TRBD1 (6 bases). The ends were cut back, 2 bases at V and 6 bases at J, with 10 bases in the middle. The CDR3 consists of 13 residues. CDR1 and CDR2 (germline): PRHDT, FYEKMQ (reference sequence). CDR3 nucleotides: TGTGCCAGCAGCTTAAACAGGGTCGATGGCTACACCTTC. It codes for CASSLNRVDGYTF.

The chain carries TRBV12-3 or TRBV12-4 and TRBJ1-2, with D maybe TRBD1 (6 bases). This CDR3 contains 12 residues. V lost 3 bases and J 8 bases, leaving 10 bases between the germline ends. CDR3 coding DNA: TGTGCCAGCAGTTTTGGGGGCATGGGCTACACCTTC. This translates into CASSFGGMGYTF.

This clonotype was counted at least ten times. The chain uses TRBV2 and TRBJ1-5; 7 positions agree with TRBD1. The CDR3 length is 13 residues. V gave up 6 bases and J gave up 7 bases; unmatched junction bases: 6. The germline gives CDR1 SNHLY, CDR2 FYNNEI. As DNA, the CDR3 is TGTGCCAGCAGGGACAGGACGGGGCAGCCCCAGCATTTT. Protein sequence: CASRDRTGQPQHF.

This clonotype has a handful of counts. The J gene is TRBJ2-5, the V gene TRBV9; 7 nucleotides line up with TRBD1. The CDR3 length is 13 residues. Germline V gene data show CDR1 as SGDLS and CDR2 as YYNGEE. Losses at the gene ends were 2 bases for V and 5 bases for J; bases not matched to a gene: 3. CDR3: CASSVEGAETQYF. In DNA, the CDR3 is TGTGCCAGCAGCGTTGAGGGGGCGGAGACCCAGTACTTC.

This clonotype was detected ten times or more. The chain links TRBV28 to TRBJ1-1; possibly TRBD1 for D (6 bases). V lost 5 bases and J lost 8, with 12 bases in between. This CDR3 comprises 12 residues. Germline V gene data show CDR1 as MDHEN and CDR2 as SYDVKM. The CDR3: CASSPYRVEAFF. DNA for the CDR3: TGTGCCAGCAGTCCCTACAGGGTAGAAGCTTTCTTT. The full variable domain, its missing parts supplied by reference TRBV28 and TRBJ1-1, is DVKVTQSSRYLVKRTGEKVFLECVQDMDHENMFWYRQDPGLGLRLIYFSYDVKMKEKGDIPEGYSVSREKKERFSLILESASTNQTSMYLCASSPYRVEAFFGQGTRLTVV.

This clonotype has a count of ten or more. The chain carries TRBV28 and TRBJ2-3; possibly TRBD2 for D (5 bases). Germline V CDR1 and CDR2: MDHEN, SYDVKM. This CDR3 has 14 residues. V lost 5 bases and J lost 1, with 10 bases in between. The CDR3: CASSRERGTDTQYF. Here the CDR3 DNA reads TGTGCCAGCAGTCGAGAGAGGGGCACAGATACGCAGTATTTT. Filled out from reference TRBV28 and TRBJ2-3, the complete variable domain reads DVKVTQSSRYLVKRTGEKVFLECVQDMDHENMFWYRQDPGLGLRLIYFSYDVKMKEKGDIPEGYSVSREKKERFSLILESASTNQTSMYLCASSRERGTDTQYFGPGTRLTVL.

This clonotype was seen many times. This chain connects TRBV28 to TRBJ1-5, with D maybe TRBD1 (6 bases). The V and J ends lost 6 bases and 0 bases respectively, with 15 bases between them. The length of the CDR3 is 16 residues. Germline CDR1 is MDHEN and CDR2 is SYDVKM. For the CDR3, the DNA is TGTGCCAGCAGCCCCATCCCAGGGGTTAGCAATCAGCCCCAGCATTTT. This translates into CASSPIPGVSNQPQHF.

This clonotype has a count of ten or more. The chain employs TRBV6-1 and TRBJ2-7, with D possibly being TRBD1 (6 bases). V dropped 1 base and J dropped 2 bases, with 18 bases sitting between them. The CDR3 totals 17 residues. Germline CDR1 and CDR2: MNHNS and SASEGT. The CDR3 region is CASSEDKWGRAAYEQYF. DNA of the CDR3: TGTGCCAGCAGTGAAGATAAGTGGGGGCGGGCCGCCTACGAGCAGTACTTC.

V and J are TRBV19 and TRBJ1-1, with a possible D match to TRBD1 (5 bases). The CDR3 runs 14 residues. The V gene lost 3 bases and the J gene lost 0 bases, with 8 bases spanning the gap. Germline lookup yields CDR1 LNHDA and CDR2 SQIVND (reference sequence). The CDR3: CASSMGVMNTEAFF. The CDR3 DNA follows: TGTGCCAGTAGTATGGGGGTTATGAACACTGAAGCTTTCTTT. Full variable domain (rest looked up from reference TRBV19 and TRBJ1-1): DGGITQSPKYLFRKEGQNVTLSCEQNLNHDAMYWYRQDPGQGLRLIYYSQIVNDFQKGDIAEGYSVSREKKESFPLTVTSAQKNPTAFYLCASSMGVMNTEAFFGQGTRLTVV.

The chain combines TRBV6-1 with TRBJ2-2, with 8 bases matching TRBD1. Trimming at V came to 7 bases and at J to 5 bases, leaving 9 bases not matched to a gene. This CDR3 has 15 amino acids. Germline V gene data show CDR1 as MNHNS and CDR2 as SASEGT. The CDR3 region is CASTMNGQGTGELFF. DNA of the CDR3: TGTGCCAGCACAATGAACGGACAGGGAACCGGGGAGCTGTTTTTT.

This clonotype was recorded many times. The V gene is TRBV6-5, the J gene TRBJ2-4, with 9 bases matching TRBD2. Looked up from germline, CDR1 is MNHEY and CDR2 is SVGAGI. Unmatched junction bases numbered 13, after V lost 10 bases and J lost 6 bases. The CDR3 is 15 amino acids. The CDR3 bases are TGTGCCACCTGGCGACAGGCGGGGGGGAGAAACATTCAGTACTTC. Its translation is CATWRQAGGRNIQYF.

This clonotype was observed a single time. Relative to the germline gene, one junction end is altered; a read error may explain this. The J gene is TRBJ1-1, the V gene TRBV5-1; D is unclear. Looked up from germline, CDR1 is SGHRS and CDR2 is YFSETQ. The CDR3 spans 14 residues. The CDR3 DNA sequence: TGCGCCAGCAGCTTGGGAGCGGGGTACACTGATGCTTTCTTT. It yields the protein CASSLGAGYTDAFF.

This clonotype was recorded at least ten times. The V gene is TRBV6-5, the J gene TRBJ2-7, with D maybe TRBD1 (5 bases). This CDR3 is built from 15 residues. The ends were cut back, 0 bases at V and 3 bases at J, with 12 bases in the middle. Germline V gene data show CDR1 as MNHEY and CDR2 as SVGAGI. The CDR3 spells CASSYSPGLNYEQYF. CDR3 coding DNA: TGTGCCAGCAGTTACTCGCCAGGGCTTAACTACGAGCAGTACTTC.

In its sample, this clonotype was seen many times. This rearrangement joins TRBV27 to TRBJ1-2; TRBD1 is a possible D gene (6 bases). With 4 bases removed from V and 8 bases from J, the gap between germline ends came to 17 bases. The CDR3 is 14 amino acids. Germline loops: CDR1 MNHEY, CDR2 SMNVEV (reference sequence). The CDR3 DNA sequence: TGTGCCAGCAGTTCCGAGGGGGGCCAGGGAGGCTACACCTTC. This encodes CASSSEGGQGGYTF.